The 22 T cell receptor beta chains listed next were all sequenced from one sample in a study of cytomegalovirus exposure and HLA in healthy donors. With 60 Vbeta and 13 Jbeta primers, the PCR was carried out. Generated by immunoSEQ multiplex PCR, the TCRdb table keeps only in-frame clones and is missing some. This table holds 85,000 to 100,000 clones, around 74% found once. Sequencing input: PBMCs. Receptor source: a man aged 40-49 years in good health and CMV-seropositive.

V gene TRBV10-3 combines with J gene TRBJ1-5; 7 bases match TRBD1. Germline V gene lookup returns CDR1 ENHRY and CDR2 SYGVKD. The CDR3 extends over 15 amino acids. The ends lost 2 bases at V and 3 bases at J; junction bases unmatched: 4. CDR3 sequence (DNA): TGTGCCATCAGTGAGCCCGGGACAGTCAATCAGCCCCAGCATTTT. It translates to CAISEPGTVNQPQHF.

The chain joins TRBV7-9 to TRBJ1-1; 8 bases align to TRBD1. From germline, CDR1 is SEHNR and CDR2 FQNEAQ (reference sequence). This CDR3 is built from 15 residues. With 1 base clipped from V and 4 bases from J, the junction kept 5 bases outside the gene matches. Here the CDR3 reads CASSLGDRGGTEAFF. For the CDR3, the DNA is TGTGCCAGCAGCTTAGGAGACAGGGGAGGCACTGAAGCTTTCTTT.

The chain has TRBV7-9 and TRBJ2-7; perhaps TRBD1 as D (7 bases). Germline lookup yields CDR1 SEHNR and CDR2 FQNEAQ (reference sequence). Deletions cut 8 bases from V and 4 bases from J, with 15 bases between. This CDR3 has 13 amino acids. The CDR3 DNA reads TGTGCCAGCGGGGGGCAGGGGGTTTACGAGCAGTACTTC. Its protein is CASGGQGVYEQYF. Filled out from reference TRBV7-9 and TRBJ2-7, the complete variable domain reads DTGVSQNPRHKITKRGQNVTFRCDPISEHNRLYWYRQTLGQGPEFLTYFQNEAQLEKSRLLSDRFSAERPKGSFSTLEIQRTEQGDSAMYLCASGGQGVYEQYFGPGTRLTVT.

V gene TRBV2 combines with J gene TRBJ1-2; 10 bases agree with TRBD1. This CDR3 is built from 14 residues. CDR1 and CDR2 from the germline V gene are SNHLY and FYNNEI. Trimming cost V 6 bases and J 10 bases; bases outside gene matches: 11. CDR3: CASRVTGGVRYYTF. CDR3 DNA: TGTGCCAGCAGGGTGACAGGGGGCGTTCGGTACTACACCTTC.

CDR3 residues: CASSLGNRQGGEKLFF. DNA of the CDR3: TGTGCCAGCAGCTTAGGAAATCGGCAGGGTGGTGAAAAACTGTTTTTT. The rearrangement joins TRBV7-2 to TRBJ1-4; TRBD1 might be the D (5 bases). The germline V and J ends were trimmed by 1 base and 7 bases, with 16 bases remaining between them. CDR1 is SGHTA and CDR2 is FQGNSA in the germline V gene. The CDR3 is 16 residues long. The full variable domain, rest sourced from reference TRBV7-2 and TRBJ1-4, is GAGVSQSPSNKVTEKGKDVELRCDPISGHTALYWYRQSLGQGLEFLIYFQGNSAPDKSGLPSDRFSAERTGGSVSTLTIQRTQQEDSAVYLCASSLGNRQGGEKLFFGSGTQLSVL.

V is TRBV4-1 and J is TRBJ2-2; weak D call: TRBD1 (6 bases). Germline lookup yields CDR1 MGHRA and CDR2 YSYEKL. Trimming took off 0 bases at V and 7 bases at J, with 12 bases between the two ends. The CDR3 is 15 amino acids. The DNA for the CDR3 is TGCGCCAGCAGCCAAGATATGCAGGGGATCGGGGAGCTGTTTTTT. Translating it yields CASSQDMQGIGELFF.

The chain joins TRBV27 to TRBJ2-3; 8 bases are a match to TRBD1. The CDR3 contains 15 residues. V shed 6 bases, J shed 0 bases, and the junction held 5 bases outside the gene matches. Looked up from germline, CDR1 is MNHEY and CDR2 is SMNVEV (reference sequence). The CDR3 protein is CASSLDRGSTDTQYF. The CDR3 bases are TGTGCCAGCAGCCTCGACAGGGGAAGCACAGATACGCAGTATTTT.

This CDR3 is CASSVGDREAEQYF. The CDR3 DNA reads as TGTGCCAGCAGCGTAGGTGACAGGGAGGCCGAGCAGTACTTC. V usage is TRBV9 and J usage is TRBJ2-7; TRBD1 might be the D (7 bases). The germline CDR1 and CDR2 sequences are SGDLS and YYNGEE. V gave up 0 bases and J gave up 6 bases, with 13 bases separating them. The CDR3 totals 14 residues.

This clone was detected only once. One end of the junction does not line up with germline, which may come from a read error. The chain carries TRBV7-6 and TRBJ2-1; maybe TRBD2 (5 bases). The CDR3 length is 15 residues. Germline assignment: CDR1 SGHVS and CDR2 FNYEAQ. The chain's CDR3 is CASSSLADIYIEQFF. The CDR3 bases are TGTGCCAGCAGCTCTCTAGCAGACATATACATTGAGCAGTTCTTC.

The chain joins TRBV6-1 to TRBJ2-5, with a possible D match to TRBD2 (5 bases). The J call is in doubt because the DNA end fits TRBJ2-7 better. The CDR3 runs to 13 residues. Germline values: CDR1 MNHNS, CDR2 SASEGT. The DNA of the CDR3 is TGTGCCAGCAGTATGGACTCCGCTCGCGAGCAGTACTTC. Residues: CASSMDSAREQYF.

The V and J genes are TRBV4-2 and TRBJ1-1; perhaps TRBD1 as D (6 bases). Trimming removed 3 bases at V and 1 base at J, with 9 bases between. There are 14 residues in the CDR3. Germline CDR1 reads LGHNA; CDR2 reads YNFKEQ. The chain's CDR3 is CASSHLDRNTEAFF. CDR3 sequence (DNA): TGTGCCAGCAGCCACTTGGACAGGAACACTGAAGCTTTCTTT.

In this sample, this clone turned up a few times. The chain carries TRBV4-1 and TRBJ2-3; 8 bases are a match to TRBD2. Losses at the gene ends were 0 bases for V and 8 bases for J; bases not matched to a gene: 16. This CDR3 is built from 18 residues. The germline V gene has CDR1 MGHRA and CDR2 YSYEKL. The CDR3 sequence is CASSQETPFAAGAFTQYF. The CDR3 DNA reads as TGCGCCAGCAGCCAAGAGACTCCGTTTGCAGCGGGGGCGTTTACGCAGTATTTT.

The chain has TRBV5-6 and TRBJ2-4; maybe TRBD2 (7 bases). The germline CDR1 and CDR2 sequences are SGHDT and YYEEEE. V shed 1 base and J shed 6 bases, with 26 bases lying between them. This CDR3 is 19 amino acids long. The CDR3 region is CASSLTSRGRLAEVNIQYF. CDR3 nucleotides: TGTGCCAGCAGCTTGACCTCACGGGGGCGGCTAGCGGAGGTAAACATTCAGTACTTC.

V gene TRBV6-4 combines with J gene TRBJ2-7; D is unresolved. The germline gives CDR1 MRHNA, CDR2 SNTAGT. The CDR3 covers 12 residues. Trimming left V 4 bases short and J 0 bases short, with 4 bases between. CDR3 in amino acids: CASSARSYEQYF. CDR3 bases: TGTGCCAGCAGTGCCCGCTCCTACGAGCAGTACTTC.

This chain joins TRBV28 and TRBJ2-7; 13 positions agree with TRBD2. J lost 4 bases, V lost 7 bases, and 7 bases had no gene match. The CDR3 covers 15 residues. The germline gives CDR1 MDHEN, CDR2 SYDVKM. In DNA, the CDR3 is TGTGCCAGCATGGGGACTAGCGGGGCCTATTACGAGCAGTACTTC. Translated: CASMGTSGAYYEQYF. The full variable domain, completed using reference TRBV28 and TRBJ2-7, is DVKVTQSSRYLVKRTGEKVFLECVQDMDHENMFWYRQDPGLGLRLIYFSYDVKMKEKGDIPEGYSVSREKKERFSLILESASTNQTSMYLCASMGTSGAYYEQYFGPGTRLTVT.

CDR3 loop: CASSRTGGYGYTF. CDR3 sequence (DNA): TGTGCCAGCAGCCGGACAGGGGGCTATGGCTACACCTTC. This chain joins TRBV7-9 and TRBJ1-2, with 10 bases that match TRBD1. The CDR3 is 13 amino acids. The V gene end was trimmed by 5 bases and the J gene end by 4 bases; junction bases not matched to a gene: 1. CDR1 is SEHNR and CDR2 is FQNEAQ in the germline V gene (reference sequence).

The chain uses TRBV6-6 and TRBJ1-2, with TRBD1 matching over 9 bases. Germline CDR1 is MNHNY and CDR2 is SVGAGI (reference sequence). V lost 1 base to trimming and J lost 4 bases; unmatched junction nucleotides: 4. The CDR3 covers 15 residues. The CDR3 loop reads CASSYWDRAGYGYTF. As DNA, the CDR3 is TGTGCCAGCAGTTACTGGGACAGGGCGGGCTATGGCTACACCTTC.

The rearrangement uses TRBV14 and TRBJ1-1; TRBD1 might be the D (5 bases). Trimming took 2 bases from V and 1 from J, leaving 23 bases between them. This CDR3 contains 19 residues. The V gene's germline CDR1 is SGHDN and CDR2 FVKESK. As DNA, the CDR3 is TGTGCCAGCAGCCAAAGGAGGGGCCTCTCCCTTTTAGGGAACACTGAAGCTTTCTTT. The encoded protein is CASSQRRGLSLLGNTEAFF.

This clone came up a few times. This rearrangement joins TRBV10-3 to TRBJ2-2; 7 positions match TRBD1. The CDR3 contains 13 residues. V trimming: 9 bases; J trimming: 3 bases; junction bases outside the gene matches: 4. The germline CDR1 and CDR2 sequences are ENHRY and SYGVKD. In DNA form, the CDR3 reads TGTGCCATGACACAGGGGCACACCGGGGAGCTGTTTTTT. Translation: CAMTQGHTGELFF.

Concerning this clone: At the DNA level, this CDR3 is encoded by other sequences in the same sample as well. The gene calls are TRBV12-5 and TRBJ2-1; D call uncertain. The V gene lost 2 bases and the J gene lost 3 bases, with 8 bases spanning the gap. Germline V gene sequence: CDR1 LGHNT, CDR2 FRNRAP. This CDR3 is 14 amino acids long. CDR3 sequence reads: CASGLTDFYNEQFF. The CDR3 DNA reads as TGTGCTAGTGGTTTGACAGATTTCTACAATGAGCAGTTCTTC.

The chain couples TRBV28 to TRBJ2-1, with TRBD2 identical over 8 bases. CDR1 is MDHEN, CDR2 SYDVKM, per germline. Trimming took 3 bases from V and 6 from J; bases not matched to a gene: 4. The CDR3 has 14 residues. For the CDR3, the DNA is TGTGCCAGCAGTTTCAGGACTAGCCTCAATGAGCAGTTCTTC. Its translation is CASSFRTSLNEQFF.

The chain carries TRBV12-5 and TRBJ1-3; 9 nucleotides agree with TRBD1. V lost 1 base to trimming and J lost 3 bases; unmatched junction nucleotides: 1. The germline gives CDR1 LGHNT, CDR2 FRNRAP. The CDR3 is 15 residues long. CDR3 loop: CASGLGTGVGNTIYF. The CDR3, as DNA: TGTGCTAGTGGTTTGGGGACAGGGGTTGGAAACACCATATATTTT.